The sample holds a few counts of the clone carrying this T cell receptor (beta chain). Gene names refer to mouse genes. The DNA ends 4 residues before the CDR3 does, and the rest of the CDR3 is filled in from the germline J gene. This record belongs to a study of CD8+ T cells in alopecia areata. The study sorted pooled cutaneous lymph node cells by CD4, CD8alpha, NKG2D, NKG2ACE and other markers. Germline V gives CDR1 NSHNY, CDR2 SYGAGN. This CDR3 region has 13 residues. cDNA serving as the sequencing template came from extracted, reverse transcribed RNA. This table comes from immunoSEQ multiplex PCR, and its TCRdb copy is limited to in-frame clones, with some not included. The sample lists about 18,000 clones, none appearing once, the ten largest making up 25% to 40%.

V and J are TRBV13-1 and TRBJ1-1, with 7 positions matching TRBD1. This TCR was sampled from a C3H/HeJ mouse with alopecia areata. The strain bears MHC haplotype H2-k. The sequencing sample was made of CD8+ T cells sorted from a lymph node. This chain's CDR3 is CASSTRQGSEVFF. The CDR3 DNA, read in part, is TGTGCCAGCAGTACCAGACAGGGCTCA.